Detailed here is one T cell receptor (beta chain). This clonotype was picked up many times. Base qualities were left out, and no much larger clone turns up one base away. The data are from a study of T cells after yellow fever vaccination (dated by TCRdb to the late 2010s). About the investigation overall: Memory subsets (EM, EMRA, CM and Tscm) were sorted on a BD FACS Aria III using CD3, CD45RA, CCR7 and CD95 staining. The SMART-Seq v4 Ultra Low Input RNA kit was used to prepare libraries from fractions with low cell numbers. To track T-cell clones before and after primary and booster YFV17D yellow fever vaccination, bulk TCR alpha and beta repertoires were sequenced longitudinally. Two healthy male donors, one aged 18 to 30 and one aged 30 to 40 years, made up the cohort. Blood samples were taken at several timepoints before and after primary and secondary immunization, and bulk PBMC replicates and cell subsets were isolated. Sorting of memory subsets took place on days 0, 15 and 45 and at 18 months after primary vaccination, as well as on days 0, 15 and 45 after the 30-year booster. Points the paper makes about the study in general: In the sorted memory subsets on day 0, nearly all of the vaccine-responding clonotypes fell below detection. The study included only two donors, which limits how far the findings can be generalized. The secondary T-cell response was found to be weaker but faster than the primary response, with a peak reached on day 5 rather than on day 15. Most clones expanded after primary vaccination were re-detected after the booster (96% of CD4 and approximately 89% of CD8), suggesting broad memory maintenance. A small fraction of clonotypes showed up in both the CD4 and CD8 compartments, probably as a result of convergent recombination. Computational filtering was needed because FACS-sorted repertoires could contain abundant contaminating clonotypes from the bulk population.

Explained via the paper, the treatment or condition label denotes: live attenuated yellow fever vaccine strain. A standard Ficoll-Paque protocol was used to isolate PBMCs from peripheral blood. RNA from sorted memory subsets was extracted with the RNeasy Micro Kit. TCRdb shows the sequencer as Illumina NovaSeq 6000. TCR cDNA was synthesized by 5'RACE template switching, which introduced a universal primer site and unique molecular identifiers. Priming of cDNA synthesis was performed from both the TCR alpha and TCR beta constant segments. Library amplification involved two PCR steps, and the second step added sample barcodes and sequencing adapters. Sequencing of the libraries was done on either Illumina HiSeq 2500 (2x100 bp) or NovaSeq (2x150 bp). Per the authors' processing: MIGEC was used to demultiplex reads and collapse the reads into UMI consensus sequences, and MiXCR was used for V(D)J alignment. Clonotypes responding to the vaccine were identified with edgeR on replicate PBMC samples, with the criteria of FDR below 0.01 and a log2 fold change above 5 up to day 15. Bulk clonotypes were assigned CD4 or CD8 identity according to which sequenced CD4 or CD8 repertoire held them at higher abundance. Clonotype frequencies in memory subsets were weighted by FACS-sorted cell numbers to estimate each clone's distribution across memory phenotypes. TCRdb reprocessing: public reads trimmed at Q25 with fastp, clones called with MiXCR, in-frame beta chains kept. Every distinct CDR3 protein forms one entry, paired with its most common genes and DNA. The V and J calls and clone size are TCRdb's, not the authors'. Recorded for this sample are some 15,000 distinct CDR3 sequences; 7.3% of them occurred a single time. The top ten clones comprise 1.6% of the sample.

The germline ends are 5 bases apart after V is trimmed by 0 bases and J by 0 bases. CDR1 SGDLS and CDR2 YYNGEE are derived from the germline V gene. The CDR3 runs 14 amino acids, cysteine and phenylalanine included. The DNA shown is the 42-base CDR3, in frame from base 1. Material: PBMCs, either bulk or a sorted T-cell subset (CD4+, CD8+, memory, or dextramer-sorted; not recorded which), obtained on the day of the yellow fever booster vaccination. The chain joins TRBV9 to TRBJ2-3, with the D gene call left open. This TCR was sampled from a man between 18 and 35 years old who received the YFV17D yellow fever vaccine. The CDR3 reads CASSVVPSTDTQYF. The base sequence is TGTGCCAGCAGCGTAGTCCCTAGCACAGATACGCAGTATTTT.